This TCR beta chain is drawn from a study of blood T cell repertoires in COVID-19. The CDR3 is 15 amino acids. Trimming cost V 5 bases and J 1 base, with 13 bases left between them. Germline V gene sequence: CDR1 LNHDA, CDR2 SQIVND (reference sequence). Per the authors' pipeline: From reference gene primer amplification, estimates of nucleated cell counts were derived. Method: immunoSEQ multiplex PCR; TCRdb's copy keeps in-frame clones and lacks some. Clone size and V and J calls were adopted from that table, with D and trimming inferred from the DNA. The data hold around 300,000 clones, with about 90% observed a single time. Participant ages covered about 18 to 100 years across around 22 US areas.

The chain links TRBV19 to TRBJ2-3, with D possibly TRBD1 on 5 matching bases. Sequenced material: PBMCs or T cells enriched from blood (not recorded which). This sequence originates from a man younger than 45 who had recovered from COVID-19. Here the CDR3 reads CASSSDSPGTDTQYF. The CDR3 bases are TGTGCCAGTAGTTCCGACAGCCCAGGCACAGATACGCAGTATTTT.